The 14 T cell receptor beta chains given below trace back to one sample, sequenced in a study of blood T cell repertoires in COVID-19. Here immunoSEQ multiplex PCR was the method, and the copy in TCRdb shows in-frame clones only, minus some. The table records tens of thousands of clones, about 80% of them present only once. The sample comprised peripheral blood. Receptors were obtained from a man between 60 and 75 years old with acute or convalescent COVID-19.

This chain joins TRBV6-5 and TRBJ1-2; D perhaps matches TRBD1 (5 bases). The CDR3 covers 13 residues. Trimming stripped 2 bases from V and 3 bases from J, with 7 bases between. CDR1 is MNHEY and CDR2 is SVGAGI in the germline V gene. CDR3 loop: CASSYGADYGYTF. The CDR3 DNA follows: TGTGCCAGCAGTTACGGGGCGGACTATGGCTACACCTTC.

This clone showed up just once. The chain recombines TRBV5-1 with TRBJ1-1; D remains ambiguous. CDR3 length: 13 residues. Trimming shortened V by 1 base and J by 2 bases, and 6 bases separated the two germline ends. Germline CDR1 SGHRS, CDR2 YFSETQ. DNA for the CDR3: TGCGCCAGCAGCTTGCAGACTAACACTGAAGCTTTCTTT. Translation gives CASSLQTNTEAFF.

V is TRBV5-6 and J is TRBJ2-7; D is possibly TRBD1 (6 bases). CDR1 is SGHDT, CDR2 YYEEEE, per germline. The CDR3 is 15 residues long. Trimming pared 3 bases from V and 7 bases from J, leaving 20 bases between. In DNA form, the CDR3 reads TGTGCCAGCAGCTCCCAGACAGGACCCACGAGGGAGCAGTACTTC. Encoded protein: CASSSQTGPTREQYF.

The CDR3 reads CASSYPTSGGYVEQYF. CDR3 bases: TGTGCCAGCAGTTACCCGACTAGCGGGGGGTATGTGGAGCAGTACTTC. The V and J genes are TRBV6-6 and TRBJ2-7, with TRBD2 matching 13 bases. This CDR3 comprises 16 residues. V gave up 2 bases and J gave up 7 bases; unmatched junction bases: 8. The germline CDR1 and CDR2 sequences are MNHNY and SVGAGI (reference sequence).

The V and J genes are TRBV7-9 and TRBJ1-3; a weak D match, TRBD1 (6 bases). This CDR3 is 16 amino acids long. From germline, CDR1 is SEHNR and CDR2 FQNEAQ (reference sequence). Trimming cost V 4 bases and J 0 bases, with 13 bases left between them. The chain's CDR3 is CASSSRDISSGNTIYF. CDR3 DNA sequence: TGTGCCAGCAGCTCCCGGGACATAAGCTCTGGAAACACCATATATTTT.

The V call is TRBV10-3, the J call TRBJ1-1; 7 bases agree with TRBD1. In germline, CDR1 is ENHRY, CDR2 SYGVKD. The CDR3 sequence is 16 residues long. V lost 6 bases, J lost 2 bases, and 12 bases stayed unmatched. In DNA form, the CDR3 reads TGTGCCATCAGACCAAGAGAGGGGGCGGTTAACACTGAAGCTTTCTTT. The encoded protein is CAIRPREGAVNTEAFF.

This chain uses TRBV4-1 with TRBJ1-5; tentative D call: TRBD1 (6 bases). Deletions cut 0 bases from V and 4 bases from J, with 13 bases between. Germline CDR1 and CDR2: MGHRA and YSYEKL. The CDR3 sequence is 16 residues long. CDR3: CASSQDRQGLNQPQHF. CDR3 nucleotide sequence: TGCGCCAGCAGCCAAGATCGGCAGGGGCTAAATCAGCCCCAGCATTTT.

CDR3 region: CASSLEPGGAKAEQFF. Written as DNA, the CDR3 is TGTGCCAGCAGCTTAGAACCAGGGGGCGCCAAGGCCGAGCAGTTCTTC. The chain couples TRBV7-2 to TRBJ2-1, with 8 nucleotides matching TRBD1. This CDR3 is 16 amino acids long. Germline assignment: CDR1 SGHTA and CDR2 FQGNSA. After removal of 1 base from V and 10 bases from J, the junction contained 12 bases not matched to a gene.

This clone was counted once. The CDR3, as DNA: TGTGCCAGCAGTTCCCTCTTCCGGGACAGATCAGCTAACTATGGCTACACCTTC. This translates into CASSSLFRDRSANYGYTF. The chain employs TRBV27 and TRBJ1-2; 7 bases align to TRBD1. Germline trimming cut 4 bases from V and 0 bases from J; bases unmatched to any gene: 14. Germline V gene lookup returns CDR1 MNHEY and CDR2 SMNVEV (reference sequence). This CDR3 region has 18 residues.

The V gene is TRBV19, the J gene TRBJ1-5, with D maybe TRBD1 (5 bases). The CDR3 covers 16 residues. Germline V CDR1 and CDR2: LNHDA, SQIVND (reference sequence). V was trimmed by 6 bases and J by 9 bases, leaving 24 bases between them. CDR3 protein: CASRRGIAEGIRPQHF. As DNA, the CDR3 is TGTGCCAGTAGACGCGGTATTGCGGAGGGGATACGGCCCCAGCATTTT.

The chain uses TRBV24-1 and TRBJ2-5, with D possibly matching TRBD2 (6 bases). V was cut by 4 bases and J by 1 base, with 9 bases left in between. CDR3 length: 14 residues. Looked up from germline, CDR1 is KGHDR and CDR2 is SFDVKD. CDR3 bases: TGTGCCACCAGTGACTGGGGGGTCCAAGAGACCCAGTACTTC. As protein: CATSDWGVQETQYF.

The rearrangement uses TRBV29-1 and TRBJ1-1; D remains ambiguous. CDR1 is SQVTM, CDR2 ANQGSEA, per germline. V gave up 3 bases and J gave up 5 bases, with 10 bases separating them. The CDR3 has 12 residues. CDR3 amino acids: CSVDPGWTEAFF. The CDR3, as DNA: TGCAGCGTTGACCCGGGATGGACTGAAGCTTTCTTT.

V usage is TRBV21-1 and J usage is TRBJ2-5; TRBD2 is the table's D call and was not checked against the DNA. TRBV21-1 is described as a pseudogene. This CDR3 region has 13 residues. The CDR3 DNA sequence: TGTGCCAGCAGCTCTGGGGAGAAAGAGACCCAGTACTTC. It encodes CASSSGEKETQYF.

About this clone: Other DNA sequences in this specimen translate into the identical CDR3. This chain uses TRBV29-1 with TRBJ1-2; 11 bases align to TRBD1. CDR1 and CDR2 from the germline V gene are SQVTM and ANQGSEA. The CDR3 is made up of 13 amino acids. The J segment lost 3 bases and the V segment lost 7 bases, leaving 4 bases of the junction unmatched. The CDR3 DNA follows: TGCAGCGCCGGACAGGGGGCGGACTATGGCTACACCTTC. Amino acids: CSAGQGADYGYTF.